This T cell receptor beta chain was sequenced during a study of OX40 agonist ivuxolimab in advanced cancers. Turning to this clone: The junction differs from germline at one of its ends, possibly a read error.

The V gene's germline CDR1 is SSHAT and CDR2 FNYEAQ (reference sequence). The CDR3 is 15 residues long. TCRdb's table, derived via immunoSEQ multiplex PCR, lists solely in-frame clones and lacks some. The data show around 44,000 clones, approximately 86% seen once. The chain has TRBV7-7 and TRBJ2-7; D perhaps matches TRBD2 (6 bases). The TCR sequence derives from an adult with an advanced solid tumor such as melanoma, head and neck, liver or kidney cancer. The sample was CD4+ or CD8+ T cells sorted from blood, taken in a trial of the OX40 agonist ivuxolimab. CDR3 residues: CASSSSTSLGGEQYF. The CDR3 DNA is TGTGCTAGCAGCTCAAGTACTAGCCTCGGAGGGGAGCAGTACTTC.